This T cell receptor beta chain originates from a study of T cell changes during pregnancy in multiple sclerosis. Method: immunoSEQ multiplex PCR; TCRdb's copy keeps in-frame clones and lacks some. The data contain 45,000 or so clones, more than 75% of them singletons. The germline gives CDR1 SGHDN, CDR2 FVKESK. The CDR3 totals 17 residues. The ends lost 0 bases at V and 5 bases at J; junction bases unmatched: 5. The source of this sequence is a female donor in good health, enrolled as a control in a pregnancy study. The chain uses TRBV14 and TRBJ2-3; 13 bases are a match to TRBD2. The specimen comprised CD8+ T cells from peripheral blood mononuclear cells, sampled after pregnancy. The CDR3 DNA follows: TGTGCCAGCAGCCAAGACGGGACTAGCGGGGCCCTAGATACGCAGTATTTT. Its translation: CASSQDGTSGALDTQYF. The whole variable domain, remainder taken from reference TRBV14 and TRBJ2-3, is EAGVTQFPSHSVIEKGQTVTLRCDPISGHDNLYWYRRVMGKEIKFLLHFVKESKQDESGMPNNRFLAERTGGTYSTLKVQPAELEDSGVYFCASSQDGTSGALDTQYFGPGTRLTVL.